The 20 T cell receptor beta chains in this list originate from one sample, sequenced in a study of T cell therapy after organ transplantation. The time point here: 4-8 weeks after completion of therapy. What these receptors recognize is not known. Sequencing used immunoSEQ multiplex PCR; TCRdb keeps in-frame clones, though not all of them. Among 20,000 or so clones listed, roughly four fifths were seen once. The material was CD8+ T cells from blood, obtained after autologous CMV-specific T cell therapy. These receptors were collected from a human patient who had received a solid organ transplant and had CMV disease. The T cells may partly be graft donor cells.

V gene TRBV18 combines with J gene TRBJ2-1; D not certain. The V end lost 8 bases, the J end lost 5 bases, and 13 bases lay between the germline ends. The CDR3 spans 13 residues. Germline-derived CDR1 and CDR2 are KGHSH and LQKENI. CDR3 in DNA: TGTGCCAGCCCGGACCCGAAGAACAATGAGCAGTTCTTC. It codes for CASPDPKNNEQFF.

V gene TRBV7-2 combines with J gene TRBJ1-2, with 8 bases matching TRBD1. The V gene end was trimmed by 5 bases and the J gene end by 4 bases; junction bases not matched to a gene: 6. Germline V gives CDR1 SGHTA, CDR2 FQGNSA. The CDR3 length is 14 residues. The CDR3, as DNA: TGTGCCAGCAGCCGAGGACAGGGCGTCTATGGCTACACCTTC. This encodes CASSRGQGVYGYTF.

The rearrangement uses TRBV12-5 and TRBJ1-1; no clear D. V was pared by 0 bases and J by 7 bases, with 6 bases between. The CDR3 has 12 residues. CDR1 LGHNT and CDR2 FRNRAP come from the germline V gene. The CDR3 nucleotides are TGTGCTAGTGGTTTGGTACGGGATGAAGCTTTCTTT. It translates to CASGLVRDEAFF.

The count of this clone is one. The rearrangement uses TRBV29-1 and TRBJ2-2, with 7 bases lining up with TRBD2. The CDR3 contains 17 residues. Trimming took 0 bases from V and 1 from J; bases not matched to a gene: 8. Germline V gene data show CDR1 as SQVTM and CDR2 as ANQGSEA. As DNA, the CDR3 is TGCAGCGTTGAAGAGTTCCTGACGGGGGGGAACACCGGGGAGCTGTTTTTT. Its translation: CSVEEFLTGGNTGELFF.

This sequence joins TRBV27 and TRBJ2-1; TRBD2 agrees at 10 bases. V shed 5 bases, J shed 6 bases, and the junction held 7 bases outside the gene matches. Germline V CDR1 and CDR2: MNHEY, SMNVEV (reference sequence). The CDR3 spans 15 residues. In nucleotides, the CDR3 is TGTGCCAGCAGTCCCGTCGGGACTAGCGCCAATGAGCAGTTCTTC. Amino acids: CASSPVGTSANEQFF.

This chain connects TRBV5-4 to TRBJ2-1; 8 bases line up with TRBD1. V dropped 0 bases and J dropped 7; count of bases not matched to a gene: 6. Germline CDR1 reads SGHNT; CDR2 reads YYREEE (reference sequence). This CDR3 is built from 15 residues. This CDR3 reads CASSLGQGALNEQFF. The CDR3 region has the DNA TGTGCCAGCAGCTTGGGTCAGGGGGCGCTTAATGAGCAGTTCTTC.

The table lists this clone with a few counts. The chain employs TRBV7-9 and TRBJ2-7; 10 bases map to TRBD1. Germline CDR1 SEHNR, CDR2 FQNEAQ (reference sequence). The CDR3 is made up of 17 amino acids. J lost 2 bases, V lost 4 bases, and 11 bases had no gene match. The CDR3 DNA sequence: TGTGCCAGCAGCTCATACGGGACAGGGGAATCCCCCTACGAGCAGTACTTC. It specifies CASSSYGTGESPYEQYF. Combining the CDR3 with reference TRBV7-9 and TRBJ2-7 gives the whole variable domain DTGVSQNPRHKITKRGQNVTFRCDPISEHNRLYWYRQTLGQGPEFLTYFQNEAQLEKSRLLSDRFSAERPKGSFSTLEIQRTEQGDSAMYLCASSSYGTGESPYEQYFGPGTRLTVT.

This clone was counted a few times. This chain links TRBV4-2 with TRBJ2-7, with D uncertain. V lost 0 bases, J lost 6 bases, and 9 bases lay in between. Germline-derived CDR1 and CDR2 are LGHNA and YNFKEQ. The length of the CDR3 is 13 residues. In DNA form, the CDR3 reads TGTGCCAGCAGCCAAGATGGGTACGGCGAGCAGTACTTC. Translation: CASSQDGYGEQYF.

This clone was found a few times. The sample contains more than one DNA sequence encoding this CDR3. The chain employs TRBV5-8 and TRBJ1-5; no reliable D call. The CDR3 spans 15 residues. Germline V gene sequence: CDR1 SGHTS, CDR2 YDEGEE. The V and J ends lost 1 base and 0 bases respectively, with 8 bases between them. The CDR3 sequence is CASSLQGYSNQPQHF. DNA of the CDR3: TGTGCCAGCAGCTTGCAAGGTTATAGCAATCAGCCCCAGCATTTT.

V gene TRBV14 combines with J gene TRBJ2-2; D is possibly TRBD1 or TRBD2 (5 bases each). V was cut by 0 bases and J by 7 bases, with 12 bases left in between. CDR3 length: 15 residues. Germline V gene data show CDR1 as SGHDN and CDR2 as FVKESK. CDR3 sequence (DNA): TGTGCCAGCAGCCAAGATTGGGGGTTTGGCGGGGAGCTGTTTTTT. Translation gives CASSQDWGFGGELFF.

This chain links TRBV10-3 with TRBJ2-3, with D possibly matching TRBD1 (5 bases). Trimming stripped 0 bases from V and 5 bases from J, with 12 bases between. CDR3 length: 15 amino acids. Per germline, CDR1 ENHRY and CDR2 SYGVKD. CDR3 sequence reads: CAISESPGSGDTQYF. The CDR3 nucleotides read TGTGCCATCAGTGAGTCCCCAGGGTCAGGAGATACGCAGTATTTT.

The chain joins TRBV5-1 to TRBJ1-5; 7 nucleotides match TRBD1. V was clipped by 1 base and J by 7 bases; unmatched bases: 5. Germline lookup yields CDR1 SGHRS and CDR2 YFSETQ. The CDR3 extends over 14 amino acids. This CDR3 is CASSLQQGGQPQHF. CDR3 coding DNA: TGCGCCAGCAGCTTGCAGCAGGGGGGGCAGCCCCAGCATTTT. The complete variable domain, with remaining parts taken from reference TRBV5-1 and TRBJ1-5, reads KAGVTQTPRYLIKTRGQQVTLSCSPISGHRSVSWYQQTPGQGLQFLFEYFSETQRNKGNFPGRFSGRQFSNSRSEMNVSTLELGDSALYLCASSLQQGGQPQHFGDGTRLSIL.

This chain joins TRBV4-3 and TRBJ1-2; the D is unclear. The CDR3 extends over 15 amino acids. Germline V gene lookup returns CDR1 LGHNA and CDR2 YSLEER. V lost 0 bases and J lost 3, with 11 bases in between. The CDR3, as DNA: TGCGCCAGCAGCCAAGAGAGGAGGCAGGACTATGGCTACACCTTC. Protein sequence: CASSQERRQDYGYTF.

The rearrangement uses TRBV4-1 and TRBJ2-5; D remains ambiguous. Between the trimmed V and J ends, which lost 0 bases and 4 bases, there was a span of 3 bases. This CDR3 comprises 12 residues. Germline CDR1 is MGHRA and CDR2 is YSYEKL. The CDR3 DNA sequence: TGCGCCAGCAGCCAAGATCGAGAGACCCAGTACTTC. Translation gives CASSQDRETQYF.

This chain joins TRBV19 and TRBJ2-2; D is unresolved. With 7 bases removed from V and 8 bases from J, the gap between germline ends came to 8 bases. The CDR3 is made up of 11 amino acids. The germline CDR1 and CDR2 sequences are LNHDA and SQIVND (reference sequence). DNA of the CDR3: TGTGCCAGTAATACAGCAGGGGAGCTGTTTTTT. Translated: CASNTAGELFF.

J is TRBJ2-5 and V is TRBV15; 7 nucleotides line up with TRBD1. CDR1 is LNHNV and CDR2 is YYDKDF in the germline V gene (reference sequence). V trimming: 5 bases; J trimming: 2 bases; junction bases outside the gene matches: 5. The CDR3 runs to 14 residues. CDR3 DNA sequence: TGTGCCACCAGCGCCCCGGGACAGCAAGAGACCCAGTACTTC. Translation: CATSAPGQQETQYF.

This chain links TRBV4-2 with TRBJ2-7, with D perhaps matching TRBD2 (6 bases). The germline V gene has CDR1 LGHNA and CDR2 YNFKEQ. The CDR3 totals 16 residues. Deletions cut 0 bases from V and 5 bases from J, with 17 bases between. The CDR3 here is CASSQDYGGEVNEQYF. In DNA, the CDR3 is TGTGCCAGCAGCCAAGATTACGGGGGAGAGGTTAACGAGCAGTACTTC.

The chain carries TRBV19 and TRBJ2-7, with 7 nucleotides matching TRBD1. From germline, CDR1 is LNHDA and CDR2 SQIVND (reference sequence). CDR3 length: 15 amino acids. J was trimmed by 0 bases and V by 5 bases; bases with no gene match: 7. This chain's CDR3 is CASSPTGLSSYEQYF. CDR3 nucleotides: TGTGCCAGTAGTCCGACAGGGCTAAGCTCCTACGAGCAGTACTTC.

CDR3 amino acids: CASSPTNRGQNQPQHF. DNA of the CDR3: TGTGCCAGCAGCCCTACGAACAGGGGGCAAAATCAGCCCCAGCATTTT. This chain connects TRBV27 to TRBJ1-5, with TRBD1 identical over 9 bases. CDR3 length: 16 residues. Germline CDR1 and CDR2: MNHEY and SMNVEV (reference sequence). Trimming cost V 6 bases and J 4 bases; bases outside gene matches: 10.

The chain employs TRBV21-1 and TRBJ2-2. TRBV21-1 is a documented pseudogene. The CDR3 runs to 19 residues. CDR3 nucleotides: TGTGCCAGCAGCACCAAGAGGCCAGGGTCTCGTCGGGGGCCCGGGGAGCTGTTTTTT. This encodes CASSTKRPGSRRGPGELFF.